These 21 T cell receptor beta chains were sequenced from one sample in a study of T cell responses to AZD1222 COVID-19 vaccine. Sequencing was performed with immunoSEQ multiplex PCR; in TCRdb, only in-frame clones are kept and a portion is missing. The sample includes 200,000 or so clones, approximately 91% seen only once; the top ten take 0.95% to 1%. Source: peripheral blood, taken on day 0 of AZD1222 vaccination. These receptors all stem from an adult in good health.

The V gene is TRBV4-2, the J gene TRBJ1-1, with D uncertain. This CDR3 has 15 residues. Deletions cut 2 bases from V and 1 base from J, with 11 bases between. Germline V gives CDR1 LGHNA, CDR2 YNFKEQ. In nucleotides, the CDR3 is TGTGCCAGCAGCCAATCTGACGCTCCGAACACTGAAGCTTTCTTT. Its protein is CASSQSDAPNTEAFF.

The gene calls are TRBV5-4 and TRBJ2-7, with TRBD2 identical over 8 bases. This CDR3 spans 15 amino acids. V dropped 0 bases and J dropped 4; count of bases not matched to a gene: 6. Germline loops: CDR1 SGHNT, CDR2 YYREEE (reference sequence). The CDR3 DNA is TGTGCCAGCAGCTTGGGTAGCGGGGTAATGTACGAGCAGTACTTC. Protein: CASSLGSGVMYEQYF.

V usage is TRBV4-1 and J usage is TRBJ2-3; 7 positions agree with TRBD2. J was trimmed by 2 bases and V by 4 bases; bases with no gene match: 6. The V gene's germline CDR1 is MGHRA and CDR2 YSYEKL. The CDR3 extends over 15 amino acids. CDR3 sequence reads: CASSRERGDTDTQYF. The CDR3, as DNA: TGCGCCAGCAGCCGAGAGCGGGGAGACACAGATACGCAGTATTTT.

The V call is TRBV7-8, the J call TRBJ2-2; possible D gene TRBD2, 6 bases. Germline loops: CDR1 SGHVS, CDR2 FQNEAQ. The V and J ends lost 0 bases and 6 bases respectively, with 8 bases between them. CDR3 size: 14 residues. CDR3 sequence (DNA): TGTGCCAGCAGCTTAGCGAGGGAGGCCGGGGAGCTGTTTTTT. It encodes CASSLAREAGELFF.

The gene calls are TRBV6-2 or TRBV6-3 and TRBJ2-7; D might be TRBD2 (6 bases). The CDR3 spans 17 residues. The V gene's germline CDR1 is MNHEY and CDR2 SVGEGT. Trimming took 2 bases from V and 3 from J, leaving 20 bases between them. The CDR3 reads CASSYKMSRGTHYEQYF. Here the CDR3 DNA reads TGTGCCAGCAGTTACAAAATGAGTCGGGGGACCCACTACGAGCAGTACTTC.

The V gene is TRBV16, the J gene TRBJ1-6; D is undetermined. The germline V gene encodes CDR1 KGHSY and CDR2 FQNENV. CDR3 length: 14 amino acids. Trimming pared 4 bases from V and 8 bases from J, leaving 12 bases between. The DNA of the CDR3 is TGTGCCAGCAGCCTAAATAACTGGGATTCACCCCTCCACTTT. Protein sequence: CASSLNNWDSPLHF.

The chain has TRBV7-9 and TRBJ1-4, with TRBD1 as a possible D gene (6 bases). Trimming removed 5 bases at V and 7 bases at J, with 14 bases between. This CDR3 region has 14 residues. Looked up from germline, CDR1 is SEHNR and CDR2 is FQNEAQ (reference sequence). DNA for the CDR3: TGTGCCAGCAGCCTCAGGGGTACTGGTGAAAAACTGTTTTTT. Amino acid sequence: CASSLRGTGEKLFF.

In DNA form, the CDR3 reads TGCAGCGTCGTCCCGGGGACAGGGGGCTACGGCTACACCTTC. It specifies CSVVPGTGGYGYTF. The V call is TRBV29-1, the J call TRBJ1-2; 12 nucleotides align to TRBD1. Germline trimming cut 6 bases from V and 8 bases from J; bases unmatched to any gene: 10. Germline CDR1 reads SQVTM; CDR2 reads ANQGSEA. The CDR3 length is 14 residues.

This chain joins TRBV19 and TRBJ2-6; D gene uncertain. The length of the CDR3 is 17 residues. The germline V and J ends were trimmed by 7 bases and 0 bases, with 16 bases remaining between them. Germline V gene sequence: CDR1 LNHDA, CDR2 SQIVND (reference sequence). This CDR3 is CASIGVGTYSGANVLTF. The CDR3 DNA is TGTGCCAGTATTGGAGTGGGAACTTACTCTGGGGCCAACGTCCTGACTTTC.

This chain uses TRBV6-6 with TRBJ2-5; 7 bases match TRBD2. The CDR3 loop spans 15 amino acids. Germline loops: CDR1 MNHNY, CDR2 SVGAGI (reference sequence). The V and J ends lost 6 bases and 2 bases, in that order; junction bases with no gene match: 9. The CDR3 here is CASSPTSGGQETQYF. As DNA, the CDR3 is TGTGCCAGCAGCCCGACCTCGGGGGGACAAGAGACCCAGTACTTC.

As DNA, the CDR3 is TGTGCCAGCAGTTACTCTGAGGTTAACTATGGCTACACCTTC. Residues: CASSYSEVNYGYTF. V gene TRBV6-5 combines with J gene TRBJ1-2; D is unresolved. The CDR3 is 14 residues long. V was pared by 0 bases and J by 1 base, with 6 bases between. From germline, CDR1 is MNHEY and CDR2 SVGAGI.

CDR3 amino acids: CASSFSQGGWYEQYF. CDR3 bases: TGTGCCAGCAGCTTTTCACAAGGGGGGTGGTACGAGCAGTACTTC. The rearrangement uses TRBV5-6 and TRBJ2-7; tentatively, D is TRBD1 or TRBD2 (6 bases each). The CDR3 spans 15 residues. Germline CDR1 SGHDT, CDR2 YYEEEE. The V gene lost 2 bases and the J gene lost 4 bases, with 16 bases spanning the gap.

The J gene is TRBJ2-3, the V gene TRBV7-2; D is undetermined. The CDR3 is 14 amino acids. The V gene's germline CDR1 is SGHTA and CDR2 FQGNSA. Trimming stripped 1 base from V and 2 bases from J, with 7 bases between. CDR3 amino acids: CASSLEVSTDTQYF. The CDR3 region has the DNA TGTGCCAGCAGCTTAGAGGTATCCACAGATACGCAGTATTTT.

This chain joins TRBV5-4 and TRBJ2-7, with 9 nucleotides matching TRBD1. Germline CDR1 and CDR2: SGHNT and YYREEE (reference sequence). The CDR3 loop spans 15 amino acids. V lost 4 bases to trimming and J lost 4 bases; unmatched junction nucleotides: 9. CDR3 nucleotides: TGTGCCAGCAGCGCCGGGACAGGGATTGGATACGAGCAGTACTTC. Residues: CASSAGTGIGYEQYF. The full variable domain, completed using reference TRBV5-4 and TRBJ2-7, is ETGVTQSPTHLIKTRGQQVTLRCSSQSGHNTVSWYQQALGQGPQFIFQYYREEENGRGNFPPRFSGLQFPNYSSELNVNALELDDSALYLCASSAGTGIGYEQYFGPGTRLTVT.

The chain recombines TRBV27 with TRBJ1-1; 9 bases match TRBD1. Germline values: CDR1 MNHEY, CDR2 SMNVEV (reference sequence). V dropped 0 bases and J dropped 1; count of bases not matched to a gene: 3. This CDR3 region has 16 residues. CDR3 region: CASSLSGTGSNTEAFF. The CDR3 DNA reads TGTGCCAGCAGTTTATCCGGGACAGGGTCGAACACTGAAGCTTTCTTT.

CDR3 bases: TGTGCCAGCAGTCACCTTAACTATGGCTACACCTTC. Translated, it gives CASSHLNYGYTF. The rearrangement joins TRBV12-3 or TRBV12-4 to TRBJ1-2; D is uncertain. This CDR3 has 12 residues. Trimming pared 5 bases from V and 1 base from J, leaving 5 bases between.

J is TRBJ2-2 and V is TRBV5-8; D is uncertain. V was trimmed by 2 bases and J by 5 bases, leaving 10 bases between them. CDR3 size: 14 residues. In germline, CDR1 is SGHTS, CDR2 YDEGEE. The CDR3 DNA is TGTGCCAGCAGCTTTCAGATCTCTACCGGGGAGCTGTTTTTT. Its protein is CASSFQISTGELFF.

The V and J genes are TRBV27 and TRBJ1-5; perhaps TRBD1 as D (6 bases). The CDR3 consists of 16 residues. The germline CDR1 and CDR2 sequences are MNHEY and SMNVEV (reference sequence). Trimming stripped 6 bases from V and 0 bases from J, with 15 bases between. In DNA, the CDR3 is TGTGCCAGCAGGGAGAGGGGGGGCTATAGCAATCAGCCCCAGCATTTT. Its protein is CASRERGGYSNQPQHF.

V usage is TRBV5-8 and J usage is TRBJ1-6, with D unresolved. Germline V lookup: CDR1 SGHTS, CDR2 YDEGEE. CDR3 length: 16 residues. V was trimmed by 1 base and J by 0 bases, leaving 8 bases between them. CDR3 in amino acids: CASSLTASSYNSPLHF. DNA of the CDR3: TGTGCCAGCAGCTTGACAGCCAGCTCCTATAATTCACCCCTCCACTTT.

V is TRBV6-5 and J is TRBJ2-1; D remains ambiguous. From germline, CDR1 is MNHEY and CDR2 SVGAGI. CDR3 length equals 11 residues. The germline V and J ends were trimmed by 11 bases and 10 bases, with 15 bases remaining between them. CDR3 amino acids: CAVQQVGEQFF. In DNA, the CDR3 is TGTGCCGTACAGCAGGTGGGCGAGCAGTTCTTC.

J is TRBJ1-1 and V is TRBV11-3, with unresolved D. V dropped 5 bases and J dropped 1 base, with 8 bases sitting between them. From germline, CDR1 is SGHNT and CDR2 YENEEA. CDR3 length: 13 residues. As DNA, the CDR3 is TGTGCCAGCAGCATCACAGAGAACACTGAAGCTTTCTTT. Protein product: CASSITENTEAFF.